A single TCR beta chain is shown here with its context. Antigen specificity is unknown. Gene names refer to mouse genes. The read stops 4 residues short of the end of the CDR3; the missing end is completed from the germline J gene. CD4, CD8alpha, NKG2D, NKG2ACE and other markers were used to sort pooled cutaneous lymph node cells. This CDR3 has 16 residues. Germline V gives CDR1 NSQYPW, CDR2 LRSPGD (reference sequence). Trimming pared 0 bases from V and 1 base from J, leaving 11 bases between. RNA, once extracted, was reverse transcribed into cDNA for use as the sequencing template. Generated by immunoSEQ multiplex PCR, the TCRdb table keeps only in-frame clones and is missing some. The specimen has about 270,000 clones, none found just once. This entry comes from a study of CD8+ T cells in alopecia areata. Study background: Roughly 6-10-week-old female C3H/HeJ mice were grafted with skin from spontaneously alopecic roughly 6-12-month-old C3H/HeJ graft donors. Regarding the study as a whole: Sequencing of scalp samples also captures resident alphabeta T cells of normal skin. Shared TCR sequences were less clear between patients than in mice, possibly partly from HLA diversity. Researchers report lesional scalp, most notably alopecia totalis/universalis, outstripped normal scalp in clonality.

The chain uses TRBV1 and TRBJ2-3; possibly TRBD2 for D (7 bases). This TCR was recovered from a C3H/HeJ mouse with alopecia areata. Strain MHC haplotype: H2-k. The sample comprised CD4+ T cells sorted from a lymph node. The CDR3 here is CTCSADGGRGAETLYF. CDR3 DNA, as far as it was read: TGCACCTGCAGTGCAGATGGGGGGCGCGGTGCAGAA.